The source of this T cell receptor beta chain is a study of molecular identifiers for immune sequencing clone quantification. One entry per CDR3 protein results from TCRdb running MiXCR on the PCR reads. The data contain roughly 630,000 distinct CDR3 sequences, 25% of them singletons. This clonotype was observed a handful of times. The CDR3 consists of 16 residues. CDR1 LGHNA and CDR2 YNFKEQ come from the germline V gene. V was shortened by 0 bases and J by 0 bases, with 12 bases between the two germline ends. The V and J genes are TRBV4-2 and TRBJ2-7, with D unclear. The receptor comes from a human donor in good health. Some libraries in this study had Jurkat cell RNA spiked in. Sequenced: naive CD8+ T cells from blood, with Jurkat cell RNA spiked in. Specified subset: FACS-sorted CD8+CD4-CCR7+CD45RA+ naive T cells. The CDR3 DNA reads as TGTGCCAGCAGCCAAGAACTATACACGGACTCCTACGAGCAGTACTTC. Translating it yields CASSQELYTDSYEQYF.